Listed here are 32 T cell receptor beta chains from one sample, sequenced in a study of blood T cell repertoires in COVID-19. Generated by immunoSEQ multiplex PCR, the TCRdb table keeps only in-frame clones and is missing some. The table shows over 300,000 clones, with approximately 88% occurring only once. The material sequenced was PBMCs or T cells enriched from blood (not recorded which). Every receptor here comes from a woman under 40 with acute COVID-19.

The CDR3 bases are TGTGCCAGCGAGAGAGCCGCCAGGGGGCTTTACGAGCAGTACTTC. Amino acids: CASERAARGLYEQYF. V usage is TRBV28 and J usage is TRBJ2-7; TRBD1 agrees at 8 bases. With V trimmed by 8 bases and J by 4 bases, 13 bases remained unmatched. The CDR3 extends over 15 amino acids. Germline assignment: CDR1 MDHEN and CDR2 SYDVKM.

This clone came up once. J is TRBJ1-2 and V is TRBV30; D gene ambiguous. Germline V gene sequence: CDR1 GTSNPN, CDR2 SVGIG (reference sequence). With 8 bases removed from V and 1 base from J, the gap between germline ends came to 20 bases. The CDR3 contains 15 residues. The CDR3 DNA sequence: TGTGCCCTGAGGGTGGAGAAGCTGTTTAACTATGGCTACACCTTC. This sequence encodes CALRVEKLFNYGYTF.

The chain links TRBV6-5 to TRBJ1-3, with 7 bases fitting TRBD1. Germline CDR1 and CDR2: MNHEY and SVGAGI. Trimming took 4 bases from V and 2 from J; bases not matched to a gene: 5. The CDR3 consists of 15 residues. The CDR3 DNA sequence: TGTGCCAGCAGTTCTGTGACAGGGCCTGGAAACACCATATATTTT. This translates into CASSSVTGPGNTIYF.

The chain is built from TRBV2 and TRBJ2-2, with D perhaps matching TRBD2 (5 bases). Germline V gene data show CDR1 as SNHLY and CDR2 as FYNNEI. This CDR3 comprises 13 residues. Between the trimmed V and J ends, which lost 8 bases and 6 bases, there was a span of 13 bases. Here the CDR3 reads CASSSSGSGELFF. The CDR3, as DNA: TGTGCCAGCTCATCTTCGGGGTCCGGGGAGCTGTTTTTT.

The V gene is TRBV6-5, the J gene TRBJ2-7; 10 positions match TRBD1. The germline CDR1 and CDR2 sequences are MNHEY and SVGAGI. The CDR3 has 14 amino acids. V lost 2 bases to trimming and J lost 6 bases; unmatched junction nucleotides: 4. The CDR3 region has the DNA TGTGCCAGCAGTTACGGGACAGGGGCGATCGAGCAGTACTTC. Protein sequence: CASSYGTGAIEQYF.

The rearrangement links TRBV6-2 or TRBV6-3 to TRBJ1-1, with D possibly TRBD1 on 6 matching bases. The V end was cut by 0 bases, the J end by 10 bases, with 9 bases between. Germline V gene data show CDR1 as MNHEY and CDR2 as SVGEGT. The CDR3 has 12 amino acids. The CDR3 DNA reads TGTGCCAGCAGTTACTCTACAGGGCTAGCTTTCTTT. Its protein is CASSYSTGLAFF.

The chain links TRBV27 to TRBJ2-3; 9 bases line up with TRBD2. Germline values: CDR1 MNHEY, CDR2 SMNVEV (reference sequence). The CDR3 contains 17 residues. After removal of 1 base from V and 5 bases from J, the junction contained 10 bases not matched to a gene. The CDR3 DNA sequence: TGTGCCAGCAGTTTATGGCTTGGCGGGGGGGCAGGAGATACGCAGTATTTT. This encodes CASSLWLGGGAGDTQYF.

The chain joins TRBV15 to TRBJ2-3; TRBD1 agrees at 7 bases. CDR1 and CDR2 (germline): LNHNV, YYDKDF (reference sequence). The J segment lost 3 bases and the V segment lost 1 base, leaving 7 bases of the junction unmatched. There are 16 residues in the CDR3. The CDR3 loop reads CATSRGRGQRTDTQYF. The CDR3 DNA is TGTGCCACCAGCAGAGGCCGGGGACAGAGAACAGATACGCAGTATTTT.

The chain joins TRBV7-2 to TRBJ2-2; perhaps TRBD2 as D (6 bases). The germline gives CDR1 SGHTA, CDR2 FQGNSA. The CDR3 runs to 17 residues. Trimming left V 2 bases short and J 5 bases short, with 18 bases between. CDR3 nucleotide sequence: TGTGCCAGCAGCTTAAATTTACTAGCCCTAGGGACCGGGGAGCTGTTTTTT. It translates to CASSLNLLALGTGELFF.

The V gene is TRBV11-2, the J gene TRBJ1-5, with a tentative D call TRBD1 (5 bases). This CDR3 comprises 16 residues. Between the trimmed V and J ends, which lost 5 bases and 2 bases, there was a span of 16 bases. The germline gives CDR1 SGHAT, CDR2 FQNNGV. The CDR3 nucleotides read TGTGCCAGCAGCCGGAGGAGGGGCGAGTGCAATCAGCCCCAGCATTTT. It encodes CASSRRRGECNQPQHF.

The CDR3 region has the DNA TGTGCCAGCACCCCGACCCGTACAGGCGAGCAGTACTTC. As protein: CASTPTRTGEQYF. V and J are TRBV6-5 and TRBJ2-7; D may be TRBD1 (5 bases). This CDR3 has 13 residues. The germline V and J ends were trimmed by 7 bases and 6 bases, with 16 bases remaining between them. The V gene's germline CDR1 is MNHEY and CDR2 SVGAGI.

This clone turned up a few times. The genes are TRBV6-5 and TRBJ2-7; 7 bases are shared with TRBD2. Germline V lookup: CDR1 MNHEY, CDR2 SVGAGI. With 7 bases clipped from V and 0 bases from J, the junction kept 6 bases outside the gene matches. The CDR3 is 14 residues long. Here the CDR3 DNA reads TGTGCCAGCAATCGGGGGGACCCCTCCTACGAGCAGTACTTC. This codes for CASNRGDPSYEQYF.

This chain joins TRBV4-1 and TRBJ1-1; TRBD1 agrees at 7 bases. The CDR3 runs 15 residues. V was pared by 4 bases and J by 1 base, with 6 bases of the junction left unmatched. Germline V gene lookup returns CDR1 MGHRA and CDR2 YSYEKL. CDR3 DNA sequence: TGCGCCAGCAGCCCTCGGGACAGAGAGAACACTGAAGCTTTCTTT. This sequence encodes CASSPRDRENTEAFF.

The rearrangement joins TRBV19 to TRBJ1-1; 8 bases match TRBD1. The CDR3 extends over 14 amino acids. V lost 5 bases, J lost 3 bases, and 5 bases stayed unmatched. Germline V gives CDR1 LNHDA, CDR2 SQIVND (reference sequence). The CDR3 spells CASSSRGRDTEAFF. DNA for the CDR3: TGTGCCAGTAGTTCCAGGGGGCGAGACACTGAAGCTTTCTTT.

V and J are TRBV11-2 and TRBJ1-3; D is undetermined. Germline CDR1 SGHAT, CDR2 FQNNGV. The CDR3 is 16 residues long. V dropped 5 bases and J dropped 0 bases, with 14 bases sitting between them. The DNA for the CDR3 is TGTGCCAGCAGCATAACGACAAGCCACTCTGGAAACACCATATATTTT. Encoded protein: CASSITTSHSGNTIYF.

In this sample, this clone turned up a few times. The J gene is TRBJ1-3, the V gene TRBV3-1 (or the pseudogene TRBV3-2); 10 bases map to TRBD1. V shed 5 bases, J shed 0 bases, and the junction held 10 bases outside the gene matches. The V gene's germline CDR1 is LGHDT and CDR2 YNNKEL (reference sequence). The CDR3 runs to 18 residues. Here the CDR3 DNA reads TGTGCCAGCAGCGGCCGGGACAGGGGCACCTACTCTGGAAACACCATATATTTT. Amino acid sequence: CASSGRDRGTYSGNTIYF.

The gene calls are TRBV5-1 and TRBJ2-7; 10 bases fit TRBD2. This CDR3 has 15 residues. Germline assignment: CDR1 SGHRS and CDR2 YFSETQ. J was trimmed by 2 bases and V by 3 bases; bases with no gene match: 5. CDR3 in DNA: TGCGCCAGCAGCTCCACTAGCGGGAATACCTACGAGCAGTACTTC. It codes for CASSSTSGNTYEQYF.

V is TRBV9 and J is TRBJ2-3; 14 nucleotides line up with TRBD2. Germline loops: CDR1 SGDLS, CDR2 YYNGEE. This CDR3 comprises 17 residues. V gave up 3 bases and J gave up 6 bases; unmatched junction bases: 9. The CDR3 is CASSAVWTSGGMDTQYF. CDR3 DNA: TGTGCCAGCAGCGCGGTGTGGACTAGCGGGGGGATGGATACGCAGTATTTT.

This clone was recorded only once. The V call is TRBV14, the J call TRBJ1-2; 8 bases map to TRBD1. The CDR3 runs to 13 residues. Looked up from germline, CDR1 is SGHDN and CDR2 is FVKESK. The ends lost 4 bases at V and 8 bases at J; junction bases unmatched: 6. The CDR3 sequence: CASSLDRVGGYTF. The CDR3 bases are TGTGCCAGCAGCCTGGACAGGGTAGGCGGCTACACCTTC.

To note about this clone: The same CDR3 can be traced to other DNA sequences in this sample. The chain uses TRBV27 and TRBJ1-1; tentative D call: TRBD1 (6 bases). Germline CDR1 is MNHEY and CDR2 is SMNVEV (reference sequence). This CDR3 region has 15 residues. V was cut by 5 bases and J by 0 bases, with 13 bases left in between. The CDR3 is CASSPRWGLNTEAFF. CDR3 bases: TGTGCCAGCAGTCCGCGATGGGGGCTGAACACTGAAGCTTTCTTT.

V usage is TRBV6-5 and J usage is TRBJ1-2; maybe TRBD1 (5 bases). The V and J ends lost 5 bases and 5 bases respectively, with 12 bases between them. This CDR3 is built from 13 residues. CDR1 MNHEY and CDR2 SVGAGI come from the germline V gene. The CDR3 loop reads CASSPTAWYGYTF. The CDR3 bases are TGTGCCAGCAGTCCGACAGCTTGGTATGGCTACACCTTC.

The chain couples TRBV27 to TRBJ2-2; the D gene is possibly TRBD2 (6 bases). Between the trimmed V and J ends, which lost 5 bases and 4 bases, there was a span of 17 bases. The CDR3 covers 16 residues. Germline assignment: CDR1 MNHEY and CDR2 SMNVEV (reference sequence). The CDR3 DNA is TGTGCCAGCAGTCCTGGGGACTGGGCGGGCACCGGGGAGCTGTTTTTT. It codes for CASSPGDWAGTGELFF.

The CDR3 DNA reads as TGCGCCAGCAGCTTGACCCCGGTTTCTGGAAACACCATATATTTT. It translates to CASSLTPVSGNTIYF. The chain combines TRBV5-1 with TRBJ1-3; D gene uncertain. Trimming left V 1 base short and J 1 base short, with 9 bases between. The germline V gene has CDR1 SGHRS and CDR2 YFSETQ. This CDR3 region has 15 residues.

The chain is built from TRBV6-2 or TRBV6-3 and TRBJ2-3; weak D call: TRBD2 (5 bases). Trimming stripped 0 bases from V and 1 base from J, with 5 bases between. CDR1 and CDR2 (germline): MNHEY, SVGEGT. The CDR3 extends over 14 amino acids. Here the CDR3 reads CASSYSGGTDTQYF. The CDR3 DNA reads TGTGCCAGCAGTTACTCGGGAGGCACAGATACGCAGTATTTT.

The chain links TRBV4-1 to TRBJ2-3; TRBD2 matches at 9 bases. This CDR3 contains 17 residues. V was pared by 1 base and J by 5 bases, with 10 bases of the junction left unmatched. The V gene's germline CDR1 is MGHRA and CDR2 YSYEKL. CDR3 residues: CASSQGPAGGQRDTQYF. CDR3 DNA sequence: TGCGCCAGCAGCCAAGGCCCAGCGGGGGGCCAAAGAGATACGCAGTATTTT.

The chain carries TRBV5-5 and TRBJ1-4; D not certain. The CDR3 is 15 residues long. The ends were cut back, 4 bases at V and 8 bases at J, with 18 bases in the middle. From germline, CDR1 is SGHKS and CDR2 YYEKEE (reference sequence). In nucleotides, the CDR3 is TGTGCCAGCAGCCAAGTGGGCTACCGAGGGGAAAAACTGTTTTTT. Protein sequence: CASSQVGYRGEKLFF.

V gene TRBV5-8 combines with J gene TRBJ1-4; D gene ambiguous. The germline CDR1 and CDR2 sequences are SGHTS and YDEGEE. CDR3 length equals 15 residues. Trimming took off 0 bases at V and 7 bases at J, with 13 bases between the two ends. The CDR3 region has the DNA TGTGCCAGCAGCTTGGTTCCGGCGGCGGGTGAAAAACTGTTTTTT. Translating gives CASSLVPAAGEKLFF. Full variable domain (rest looked up from reference TRBV5-8 and TRBJ1-4): EAGVTQSPTHLIKTRGQQATLRCSPISGHTSVYWYQQALGLGLQFLLWYDEGEERNRGNFPPRFSGRQFPNYSSELNVNALELEDSALYLCASSLVPAAGEKLFFGSGTQLSVL.

V is TRBV7-9 and J is TRBJ2-7, with 8 bases identical to TRBD1. Germline V gene sequence: CDR1 SEHNR, CDR2 FQNEAQ (reference sequence). Germline trimming cut 4 bases from V and 5 bases from J; bases unmatched to any gene: 10. There are 15 residues in the CDR3. CDR3 amino acids: CASSSDRGNLHEQYF. The CDR3 nucleotides read TGTGCCAGCAGCTCCGACAGGGGTAATTTGCACGAGCAGTACTTC.

This sequence joins TRBV5-1 and TRBJ1-3; D is possibly TRBD1 (6 bases). The germline V and J ends were trimmed by 1 base and 1 base, with 15 bases remaining between them. This CDR3 is 17 amino acids long. Germline CDR1 and CDR2: SGHRS and YFSETQ. In DNA, the CDR3 is TGCGCCAGCAGCTTGATGCCAGGGGAAAGGTCTGGAAACACCATATATTTT. Amino acids: CASSLMPGERSGNTIYF. The full variable domain, in which reference TRBV5-1 and TRBJ1-3 provide the parts outside the CDR3, is KAGVTQTPRYLIKTRGQQVTLSCSPISGHRSVSWYQQTPGQGLQFLFEYFSETQRNKGNFPGRFSGRQFSNSRSEMNVSTLELGDSALYLCASSLMPGERSGNTIYFGEGSWLTVV.

The gene calls are TRBV2 and TRBJ2-7; a possible D gene is TRBD1 (5 bases). Trimming took off 7 bases at V and 0 bases at J, with 13 bases between the two ends. The CDR3 is 14 amino acids. Germline-derived CDR1 and CDR2 are SNHLY and FYNNEI. The CDR3 nucleotides read TGTGCCAGCATTTTATCAGGGAACTCCTACGAGCAGTACTTC. Translated, it gives CASILSGNSYEQYF.

This clone was seen a handful of times. The V call is TRBV7-8, the J call TRBJ2-2, with 7 bases fitting TRBD1. The CDR3 runs to 17 residues. Germline V gene lookup returns CDR1 SGHVS and CDR2 FQNEAQ. Trimming took 4 bases from V and 5 from J; bases not matched to a gene: 13. CDR3: CASSSGKQGTRTGELFF. The CDR3 DNA is TGTGCCAGCAGCTCTGGCAAACAGGGGACACGAACCGGGGAGCTGTTTTTT.

CDR3 sequence reads: CASSLSRGSNTEAFF. For the CDR3, the DNA is TGTGCCAGTAGTCTCAGTCGGGGGTCGAACACTGAAGCTTTCTTT. The V call is TRBV19, the J call TRBJ1-1, with D possibly being TRBD1 (5 bases). V lost 5 bases and J 1 base, leaving 14 bases between the germline ends. This CDR3 region has 15 residues. Germline V CDR1 and CDR2: LNHDA, SQIVND (reference sequence). Variable domain in full (rest from reference TRBV19 and TRBJ1-1): DGGITQSPKYLFRKEGQNVTLSCEQNLNHDAMYWYRQDPGQGLRLIYYSQIVNDFQKGDIAEGYSVSREKKESFPLTVTSAQKNPTAFYLCASSLSRGSNTEAFFGQGTRLTVV.